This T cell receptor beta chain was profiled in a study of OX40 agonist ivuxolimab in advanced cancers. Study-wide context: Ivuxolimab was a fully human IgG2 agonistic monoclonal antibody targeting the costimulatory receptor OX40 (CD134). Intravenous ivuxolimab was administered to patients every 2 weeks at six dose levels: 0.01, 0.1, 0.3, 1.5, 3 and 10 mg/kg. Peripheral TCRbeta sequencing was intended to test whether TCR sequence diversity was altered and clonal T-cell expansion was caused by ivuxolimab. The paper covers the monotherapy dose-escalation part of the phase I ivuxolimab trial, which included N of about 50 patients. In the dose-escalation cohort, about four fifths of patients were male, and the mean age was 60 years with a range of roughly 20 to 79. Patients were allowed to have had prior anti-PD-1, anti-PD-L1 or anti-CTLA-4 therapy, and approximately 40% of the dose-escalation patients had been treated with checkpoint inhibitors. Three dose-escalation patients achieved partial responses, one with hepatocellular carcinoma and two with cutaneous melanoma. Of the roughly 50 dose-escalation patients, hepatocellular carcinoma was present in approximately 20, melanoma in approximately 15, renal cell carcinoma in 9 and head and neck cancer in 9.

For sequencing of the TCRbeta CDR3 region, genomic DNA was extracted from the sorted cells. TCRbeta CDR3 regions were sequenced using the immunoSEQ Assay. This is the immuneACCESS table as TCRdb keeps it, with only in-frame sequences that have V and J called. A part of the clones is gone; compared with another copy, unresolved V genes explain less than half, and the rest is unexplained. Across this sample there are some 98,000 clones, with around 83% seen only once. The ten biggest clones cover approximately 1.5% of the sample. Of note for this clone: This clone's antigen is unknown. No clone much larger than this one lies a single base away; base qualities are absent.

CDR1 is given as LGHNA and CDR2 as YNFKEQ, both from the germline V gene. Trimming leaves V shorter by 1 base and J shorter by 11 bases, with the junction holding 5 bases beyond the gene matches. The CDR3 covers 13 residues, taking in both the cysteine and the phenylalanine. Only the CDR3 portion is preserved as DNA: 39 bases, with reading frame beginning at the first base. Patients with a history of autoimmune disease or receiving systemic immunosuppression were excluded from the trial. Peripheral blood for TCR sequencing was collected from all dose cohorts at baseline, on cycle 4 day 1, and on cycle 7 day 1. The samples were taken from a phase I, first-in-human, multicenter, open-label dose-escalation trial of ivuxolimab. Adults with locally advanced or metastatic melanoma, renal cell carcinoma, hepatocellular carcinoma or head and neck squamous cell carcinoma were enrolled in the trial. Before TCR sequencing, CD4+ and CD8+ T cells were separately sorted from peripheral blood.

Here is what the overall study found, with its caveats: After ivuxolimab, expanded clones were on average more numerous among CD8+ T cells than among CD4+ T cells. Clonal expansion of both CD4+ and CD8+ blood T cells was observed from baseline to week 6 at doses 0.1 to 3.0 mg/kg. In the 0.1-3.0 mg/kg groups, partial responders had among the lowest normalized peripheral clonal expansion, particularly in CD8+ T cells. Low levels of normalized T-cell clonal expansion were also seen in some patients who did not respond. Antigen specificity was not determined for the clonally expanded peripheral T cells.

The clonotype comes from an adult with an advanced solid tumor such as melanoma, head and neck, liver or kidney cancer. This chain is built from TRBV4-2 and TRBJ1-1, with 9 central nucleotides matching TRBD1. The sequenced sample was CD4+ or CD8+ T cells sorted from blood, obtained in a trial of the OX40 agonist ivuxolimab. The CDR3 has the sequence CASSQAGQGEAFF. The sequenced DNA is TGTGCCAGCAGCCAAGCGGGACAGGGTGAGGCTTTCTTT.